This paragraph reports one T cell receptor (beta chain). The CDR3 length is 16 residues. CDR1 and CDR2 from the germline V gene are SGHRS and YFSETQ. V lost 0 bases and J lost 3; bases outside the gene matches: 6. This sample was included in a study of blood T cell repertoires in COVID-19. Looking at the study overall: Specimens from acute and convalescent COVID-19 originated in the United States, Italy and Spain. The cDNA or gDNA used as material had been derived from T cells, B-cell-depleted T cells, or PBMCs.

In the original analysis: Amplification of reference gene primers was used by the study to estimate nucleated cell counts. Some clones are missing from TCRdb's copy, which holds only in-frame ones; the method was immunoSEQ multiplex PCR. That table furnishes V, J and clone size, whereas the DNA furnished D and trimming. Among about 250,000 clones listed, about 90% were seen once. The sequence was obtained from an elderly man with acute or convalescent COVID-19. The V gene is TRBV5-1, the J gene TRBJ2-1; 7 positions agree with TRBD2. The sample was peripheral blood. The CDR3 spells CASSLGSPGGYNEQFF. The CDR3 coding sequence is TGCGCCAGCAGCTTGGGTTCCCCGGGAGGCTACAATGAGCAGTTCTTC.